This entry describes one T cell receptor (beta chain). Next came a second PCR, run for about 6 to 12 cycles, which used a sample-barcoded 5' primer along with a J-beta primer mix. TCRdb processed the 5' RACE reads anew with MiXCR; each CDR3 protein has one entry. This table has some 920,000 distinct CDR3 sequences, about 51% appearing once. The data are from a study of blood T cells in healthy people across ages. V shed 5 bases and J shed 0 bases, with 20 bases lying between them. This CDR3 has 18 amino acids. Per germline, CDR1 SGHVS and CDR2 FNYEAQ. This chain uses TRBV7-6 with TRBJ2-4; D possibly uses TRBD1 or TRBD2 (5 bases each). This clonotype originated in a woman in her sixties or seventies in good health. The sequencing input was blood. The CDR3 DNA follows: TGTGCCAGCAGCCTGGGACCAAAAGGTTCTCTAGCCAAAAACATTCAGTACTTC. Its translation is CASSLGPKGSLAKNIQYF.